This TCR beta chain was profiled in a study of T cell changes during pregnancy in multiple sclerosis. This clone was recorded only once. The V and J ends lost 5 bases and 0 bases, in that order; junction bases with no gene match: 7. The CDR3 runs to 15 residues. CDR1 is SGHRS, CDR2 YFSETQ, per germline. The assay was immunoSEQ multiplex PCR, and TCRdb's table has in-frame clones only and misses some. This sample yields some 50,000 clones, of which 75% to 95% are seen a single time; approximately 2.6% belongs to the top ten. The specimen was CD8+ T cells from peripheral blood mononuclear cells, collected in the second trimester of pregnancy. The TCR originated in a female donor with multiple sclerosis, enrolled in a pregnancy study. This chain uses TRBV5-1 with TRBJ2-7, with 8 bases aligning to TRBD2. This CDR3 reads CASSPSGGSSYEQYF. The CDR3 DNA sequence: TGCGCCAGCAGTCCGAGCGGGGGCAGCTCCTACGAGCAGTACTTC.